This T cell receptor beta chain was identified in a study of regulatory T cells. Study-wide results and caveats: Patient repertoires had restricted TRB V-J pairs and skewed V and J usage, most in Tregs. Hydrophobic residues at CDR3 positions 6 and 7 were enriched in conventional CD4+ T cells of CD3G-deficient patients.

CDR3 length equals 12 residues. The V end lost 0 bases, the J end lost 6 bases, and 3 bases lay between the germline ends. Looked up from germline, CDR1 is SGHRS and CDR2 is YFSETQ. Turning to this clone: The antigen is not known.

Primers: 52 TRBV forward and 13 TRBJ reverse. The table came from immunoSEQ multiplex PCR; TCRdb's copy has only in-frame clones and leaves some out. The sample lists over 35,000 clones, 75% to 90% occurring once. A couple of CD3G-deficient patients had more severe autoimmunity; all had some. At testing, patients were 2 to 39 years old, with reduced naive and increased memory T-cell proportions. Regulatory (CD25-high CD127-low) and conventional (CD25-low CD127-high) CD4+ T cells were sorted separately. Sequenced: conventional CD4+ T cells sorted from blood. This chain joins TRBV5-1 and TRBJ2-2; unclear D gene. This clonotype was obtained from a person under 30 with CD3G deficiency. CDR3 sequence: CASSLVAGELFF. CDR3 nucleotide sequence: TGCGCCAGCAGCTTGGTGGCCGGGGAGCTGTTTTTT.